The 26 T cell receptor beta chains reported below all come from one sample, sequenced in a study of T cell changes during pregnancy in multiple sclerosis. Some clones are missing from TCRdb's copy, which holds only in-frame ones; the method was immunoSEQ multiplex PCR. The data hold more than 60,000 clones, with 80% to 95% observed a single time. This specimen was peripheral blood, taken in the second trimester of pregnancy. Receptor source: a female donor with multiple sclerosis, enrolled in a pregnancy study.

The chain recombines TRBV5-4 with TRBJ1-3; TRBD1 is a possible D gene (6 bases). Germline CDR1 SGHNT, CDR2 YYREEE (reference sequence). V gave up 4 bases and J gave up 2 bases, with 16 bases separating them. The CDR3 has 16 residues. The CDR3 is CASSGAGATAGNTIYF. For the CDR3, the DNA is TGTGCCAGCAGCGGAGCAGGGGCTACGGCTGGAAACACCATATATTTT.

This clone was counted only a few times. The chain recombines TRBV6-1 with TRBJ1-1; 10 bases line up with TRBD1. This CDR3 region has 14 residues. Germline V lookup: CDR1 MNHNS, CDR2 SASEGT. The V gene end was trimmed by 5 bases and the J gene end by 3 bases; junction bases not matched to a gene: 3. The CDR3 is CASSRQGADTEAFF. CDR3 sequence (DNA): TGTGCCAGCAGTAGACAGGGGGCAGACACTGAAGCTTTCTTT.

The gene calls are TRBV18 and TRBJ2-4; 7 positions match TRBD1. The length of the CDR3 is 13 residues. From germline, CDR1 is KGHSH and CDR2 LQKENI. V shed 0 bases, J shed 13 bases, and the junction held 6 bases outside the gene matches. The CDR3 nucleotides read TGTGCCAGCTCACCACCGGGACAGCGGTCCCAGTACTTC. It specifies CASSPPGQRSQYF.

This chain uses TRBV5-6 with TRBJ2-1; D is undetermined. Germline V gene data show CDR1 as SGHDT and CDR2 as YYEEEE. The germline V and J ends were trimmed by 2 bases and 6 bases, with 12 bases remaining between them. The CDR3 loop spans 14 amino acids. The CDR3 reads CASSFPLVLNEQFF. The CDR3 DNA follows: TGTGCCAGCAGCTTTCCTTTAGTCCTCAATGAGCAGTTCTTC.

In this sample, this clone turned up once. This chain links TRBV7-2 with TRBJ2-3; a possible D gene is TRBD1 (6 bases). Looked up from germline, CDR1 is SGHTA and CDR2 is FQGNSA. The V end lost 5 bases, the J end lost 0 bases, and 9 bases lay between the germline ends. This CDR3 spans 14 amino acids. CDR3: CASSPGQSTDTQYF. The CDR3 DNA sequence: TGTGCCAGCAGCCCCGGACAGAGCACAGATACGCAGTATTTT.

The CDR3 region has the DNA TGTGCCAGCAGCTCCCTTTCGGACAGGAGAGATGGCTACACCTTC. It encodes CASSSLSDRRDGYTF. The chain has TRBV11-2 and TRBJ1-2; 7 bases are a match to TRBD1. Germline values: CDR1 SGHAT, CDR2 FQNNGV. The CDR3 extends over 15 amino acids. V lost 4 bases and J lost 6; bases outside the gene matches: 11.

J is TRBJ1-1 and V is TRBV10-3, with 10 bases that match TRBD1. The ends lost 6 bases at V and 1 base at J; junction bases unmatched: 20. CDR3 length: 20 amino acids. CDR1 and CDR2 from the germline V gene are ENHRY and SYGVKD. CDR3 bases: TGTGCCATCAGCCCAACGTCGGGGACAGGGGTGTTTAGCGGGAACACTGAAGCTTTCTTT. This codes for CAISPTSGTGVFSGNTEAFF.

The V call is TRBV30, the J call TRBJ1-1; D uncertain. Germline V gene lookup returns CDR1 GTSNPN and CDR2 SVGIG (reference sequence). Trimming left V 4 bases short and J 0 bases short, with 12 bases between. There are 14 residues in the CDR3. The CDR3 sequence is CAWTRSPMNTEAFF. The CDR3 nucleotides are TGTGCCTGGACCAGGTCCCCTATGAACACTGAAGCTTTCTTT.

The rearrangement uses TRBV6-6 and TRBJ2-2; maybe TRBD1 (6 bases). This CDR3 spans 14 amino acids. CDR1 and CDR2 from the germline V gene are MNHNY and SVGAGI (reference sequence). V dropped 9 bases and J dropped 1 base, with 12 bases sitting between them. Written as DNA, the CDR3 is TGTGCCAGTTCAGGGGACATGAACACCGGGGAGCTGTTTTTT. It yields the protein CASSGDMNTGELFF.

The J gene is TRBJ1-2, the V gene TRBV4-3; D possibly corresponds to TRBD1 (5 bases). The CDR3 spans 15 residues. V was shortened by 4 bases and J by 0 bases, with 12 bases between the two germline ends. Germline V gene data show CDR1 as LGHNA and CDR2 as YSLEER. The CDR3: CASSPRQPANYGYTF. The CDR3 DNA is TGCGCCAGCAGCCCACGACAGCCAGCTAACTATGGCTACACCTTC.

The chain employs TRBV2 and TRBJ2-3, with 9 bases fitting TRBD1. V dropped 0 bases and J dropped 6; count of bases not matched to a gene: 7. The CDR3 contains 16 residues. CDR1 SNHLY and CDR2 FYNNEI come from the germline V gene. The CDR3 is CASSEAPGQGPDTQYF. CDR3 sequence (DNA): TGTGCCAGCAGTGAAGCCCCGGGACAGGGTCCGGATACGCAGTATTTT.

The chain joins TRBV6-5 to TRBJ1-5; D is unclear. Germline V gene sequence: CDR1 MNHEY, CDR2 SVGAGI. The V and J ends lost 5 bases and 5 bases respectively, with 16 bases between them. This CDR3 has 15 residues. CDR3 amino acids: CASSTEPGFYQPQHF. The CDR3 DNA sequence: TGTGCCAGCAGTACCGAGCCAGGCTTTTATCAGCCCCAGCATTTT.

This chain connects TRBV10-3 to TRBJ2-7; 9 bases line up with TRBD1. From germline, CDR1 is ENHRY and CDR2 SYGVKD. Trimming cost V 0 bases and J 5 bases; bases outside gene matches: 8. This CDR3 comprises 16 residues. The CDR3 nucleotides are TGTGCCATCAGTGAGTCCACCGGGACAGGGCTCGACGAGCAGTACTTC. This translates into CAISESTGTGLDEQYF.

CDR3 sequence (DNA): TGTGCCAGTAGTATAGGTCGGCTAGCGGGAGGTCTGCAGCAGTTCTTC. This codes for CASSIGRLAGGLQQFF. The rearrangement links TRBV19 to TRBJ2-1, with TRBD2 identical over 11 bases. The CDR3 has 16 amino acids. V gave up 1 base and J gave up 11 bases; unmatched junction bases: 10. The germline gives CDR1 LNHDA, CDR2 SQIVND (reference sequence).

The chain uses TRBV11-2 and TRBJ1-3, with D perhaps matching TRBD1 (6 bases). This CDR3 is 15 amino acids long. The ends were cut back, 6 bases at V and 1 base at J, with 13 bases in the middle. Germline values: CDR1 SGHAT, CDR2 FQNNGV. The DNA for the CDR3 is TGTGCCAGCAGAACGTTACAGGGTTCTGGAAACACCATATATTTT. Its protein is CASRTLQGSGNTIYF.

This clone was detected only a few times. The chain uses TRBV11-2 and TRBJ2-7, with D hard to call. The ends were cut back, 5 bases at V and 6 bases at J, with 20 bases in the middle. The CDR3 sequence is 15 residues long. Germline V gene lookup returns CDR1 SGHAT and CDR2 FQNNGV. CDR3 nucleotides: TGTGCCAGCAGCGTCGACCTCCTAGTCCGTGCCGAGCAGTACTTC. Residues: CASSVDLLVRAEQYF.

The J gene is TRBJ2-1, the V gene TRBV5-8, with 10 bases that match TRBD1. Germline V lookup: CDR1 SGHTS, CDR2 YDEGEE. CDR3 length: 15 amino acids. V dropped 3 bases and J dropped 9; count of bases not matched to a gene: 9. CDR3 nucleotide sequence: TGTGCCAGCAGCTCGACAGGGGGCTTTAATATTGAGCAGTTCTTC. As protein: CASSSTGGFNIEQFF.

In the case of this clone: The DNA is left out, because the CDR3 cannot be placed on it with certainty; the CDR3 is given as TCRdb lists it. The chain carries TRBV6-6 and TRBJ1-2; the table gives TRBD1 as D, unverified against the DNA. The CDR3 length equals 14 residues, ends included. The germline CDR1 and CDR2 sequences are MNHNY and SVGAGI (reference sequence). The CDR3 loop is CASSTSTGGYGYTF.

J is TRBJ1-5 and V is TRBV5-6, with 10 bases that match TRBD1. The CDR3 spans 14 residues. The V gene's germline CDR1 is SGHDT and CDR2 YYEEEE. Germline trimming cut 4 bases from V and 7 bases from J; bases unmatched to any gene: 5. The CDR3 spells CASSDRTGGQPQHF. In DNA, the CDR3 is TGTGCCAGCAGCGACAGGACAGGGGGACAGCCCCAGCATTTT.

This clone was detected only once. The chain combines TRBV6-1 with TRBJ1-1, with D unresolved. CDR1 and CDR2 (germline): MNHNS, SASEGT. The CDR3 has 11 residues. The V gene lost 8 bases and the J gene lost 1 base, with 5 bases spanning the gap. The CDR3 is CASPGNTEAFF. The DNA of the CDR3 is TGTGCCAGCCCCGGGAACACTGAAGCTTTCTTT.

This clone was observed once. The chain recombines TRBV9 with TRBJ1-3; a possible D gene is TRBD1 (6 bases). CDR1 is SGDLS, CDR2 YYNGEE, per germline. The V gene lost 4 bases and the J gene lost 2 bases, with 22 bases spanning the gap. This CDR3 is 18 amino acids long. The CDR3 DNA is TGTGCCAGCAGCCCCCCAACAGGGTTATTCTTTACTGGAAACACCATATATTTT. Its translation: CASSPPTGLFFTGNTIYF.

V usage is TRBV5-5 and J usage is TRBJ1-3; 7 nucleotides line up with TRBD1. The CDR3 runs 18 residues. Trimming cost V 1 base and J 2 bases; bases outside gene matches: 12. From germline, CDR1 is SGHKS and CDR2 YYEKEE (reference sequence). The DNA of the CDR3 is TGTGCCAGCAGCTTGTTTGGCGGGACAGCCGAAACTGGAAACACCATATATTTT. Its translation: CASSLFGGTAETGNTIYF. The full variable domain, its missing parts supplied by reference TRBV5-5 and TRBJ1-3, is DAGVTQSPTHLIKTRGQQVTLRCSPISGHKSVSWYQQVLGQGPQFIFQYYEKEERGRGNFPDRFSARQFPNYSSELNVNALLLGDSALYLCASSLFGGTAETGNTIYFGEGSWLTVV.

J is TRBJ2-3 and V is TRBV7-3; 12 bases fit TRBD2. CDR3 length: 16 residues. CDR1 SGHTA and CDR2 FQGTGA come from the germline V gene. J was trimmed by 6 bases and V by 0 bases; bases with no gene match: 4. Here the CDR3 DNA reads TGTGCCAGCAGCTTAACGACTAGCGGGGGTTCGGATACGCAGTATTTT. Translation gives CASSLTTSGGSDTQYF.

The chain joins TRBV4-1 to TRBJ1-1; D may be TRBD1 (5 bases). The V and J ends lost 1 base and 1 base respectively, with 10 bases between them. CDR3 length: 15 amino acids. The germline V gene has CDR1 MGHRA and CDR2 YSYEKL. The chain's CDR3 is CASSQGARANTEAFF. For the CDR3, the DNA is TGCGCCAGCAGCCAAGGTGCCAGGGCGAACACTGAAGCTTTCTTT.

The V and J genes are TRBV4-1 and TRBJ2-2; 8 positions match TRBD2. CDR1 and CDR2 from the germline V gene are MGHRA and YSYEKL. The CDR3 runs to 16 residues. V was clipped by 4 bases and J by 3 bases; unmatched bases: 7. The CDR3 nucleotides are TGCGCCAGCAGCCGCCCTACTAGCGGAGACACCGGGGAGCTGTTTTTT. Translation gives CASSRPTSGDTGELFF.

CDR3 in DNA: TGCGCCAGCAGCGGGGAGGGAGGGAGCTCCTACGAGCAGTACTTC. Translation gives CASSGEGGSSYEQYF. The chain couples TRBV5-1 to TRBJ2-7, with 7 bases fitting TRBD2. The CDR3 loop spans 15 amino acids. J lost 0 bases, V lost 4 bases, and 7 bases had no gene match. Germline V gives CDR1 SGHRS, CDR2 YFSETQ. The full variable domain, in which reference TRBV5-1 and TRBJ2-7 provide the parts outside the CDR3, is KAGVTQTPRYLIKTRGQQVTLSCSPISGHRSVSWYQQTPGQGLQFLFEYFSETQRNKGNFPGRFSGRQFSNSRSEMNVSTLELGDSALYLCASSGEGGSSYEQYFGPGTRLTVT.